Following are 7 T cell receptor beta chains from one sample sequenced in a study of shared clonotypes between healthy human individuals. Naive CD8 isolation took CD45RO-negative cells positively selected for CCR7 and excluded terminally differentiated effector memory CD45RA+ cells. Using immunoSEQ multiplex PCR, the repertoire was profiled, and TCRdb retains in-frame clones only, with some absent. Among millions of clones, about 95% were seen once, and the ten largest hold 0.9% to 1.3%. What was sequenced was naive CD8+ T cells sorted from blood. Receptors originate from a young man in good health.

The chain couples TRBV30 to TRBJ2-1; 7 bases map to TRBD1. Germline assignment: CDR1 GTSNPN and CDR2 SVGIG (reference sequence). Trimming removed 4 bases from V and 1 base from J; junction bases left unmatched: 7. This CDR3 is 15 amino acids long. CDR3 coding DNA: TGTGCCTGGAAAGACCGGGACAGATCCTACAATGAGCAGTTCTTC. This encodes CAWKDRDRSYNEQFF.

In regard to this clone: The sample carries other DNA sequences with the same CDR3. The chain recombines TRBV4-1 with TRBJ2-5; no definite D call. This CDR3 region has 13 residues. CDR1 MGHRA and CDR2 YSYEKL come from the germline V gene. The V gene lost 2 bases and the J gene lost 5 bases, with 9 bases spanning the gap. This chain's CDR3 is CASSQPGEETQYF. The CDR3, as DNA: TGCGCCAGCAGCCAACCGGGTGAGGAGACCCAGTACTTC.

The V call is TRBV6-1, the J call TRBJ2-7, with D tentatively TRBD2 (5 bases). The CDR3 loop spans 13 amino acids. V lost 7 bases and J 1 base, leaving 11 bases between the germline ends. Germline CDR1 and CDR2: MNHNS and SASEGT. Here the CDR3 reads CASMDSNSYEQYF. The CDR3 DNA follows: TGTGCCAGCATGGACTCCAATTCCTACGAGCAGTACTTC.

The CDR3 DNA reads TGTGCCAGTAGTATGGATCTGGAAGCAGTCATCGACGAGCAGTACTTC. Translated: CASSMDLEAVIDEQYF. The chain uses TRBV19 and TRBJ2-7; D call uncertain. The CDR3 extends over 16 amino acids. The germline V gene has CDR1 LNHDA and CDR2 SQIVND (reference sequence). V lost 3 bases and J lost 5, with 20 bases in between.

This chain connects TRBV5-1 to TRBJ2-7, with 7 bases lining up with TRBD1. The CDR3 covers 15 residues. V lost 3 bases and J lost 7; bases outside the gene matches: 13. Per germline, CDR1 SGHRS and CDR2 YFSETQ. The CDR3 protein is CASSWGRQGPREQYF. The CDR3, as DNA: TGCGCCAGCAGCTGGGGGCGACAGGGCCCAAGAGAGCAGTACTTC.

The V gene is TRBV7-9, the J gene TRBJ1-1, with 7 bases that match TRBD1. Germline trimming cut 5 bases from V and 3 bases from J; bases unmatched to any gene: 9. The V gene's germline CDR1 is SEHNR and CDR2 FQNEAQ (reference sequence). The CDR3 is 15 amino acids. This chain's CDR3 is CASSTLTGSDTEAFF. In DNA form, the CDR3 reads TGTGCCAGCAGCACCTTGACAGGGTCGGACACTGAAGCTTTCTTT.

This clone was seen only once. The gene calls are TRBV5-6 and TRBJ2-3; 8 bases are shared with TRBD1. V trimming: 4 bases; J trimming: 2 bases; junction bases outside the gene matches: 9. The CDR3 is made up of 16 amino acids. Germline lookup yields CDR1 SGHDT and CDR2 YYEEEE. The chain's CDR3 is CASSQTGQGHTDTQYF. The CDR3 DNA sequence: TGTGCCAGCAGCCAAACTGGACAGGGACACACAGATACGCAGTATTTT.